Reported below is one T cell receptor (beta chain). What antigen it recognizes has not been identified. No qualities accompany the bases; no much larger clone lies one base away. The library was prepared using the immunoSEQ multiplex PCR assay. In TCRdb, the immuneACCESS table is reduced to in-frame sequences with V and J assigned. These tables do not hold every clone; where another copy was compared, an unresolved V gene accounts for under half, and the others remain unexplained. The sample has fewer than 85,000 clones on record, roughly 90% of them singletons. Together, the top ten hold approximately 1.6% of the sample. The germline V gene sets CDR1 to SGHRS and CDR2 to YFSETQ. Including cysteine and phenylalanine, the CDR3 has 14 amino acids. Here the CDR3 DNA is all that survives: 42 bases in frame from base 1. Relative to germline, V is 4 bases shorter and J is 5 bases shorter, with 14 bases between their ends.

This record comes from a study of T cell changes during pregnancy in multiple sclerosis (dated by TCRdb to about 2019). Background on the whole study: The study examined how the T cell repertoire changed over the course of pregnancy in women with multiple sclerosis.

This clonotype originated in a female donor in good health, enrolled as a control in a pregnancy study. The rearranged segments are TRBV5-1 and TRBJ2-3; TRBD1 is a possible D gene, resting on 5 matching bases. This specimen was peripheral blood, taken in the first trimester of pregnancy. The CDR3 amino acid sequence is: CASSPGQVRDTQYF. The nucleotide sequence is TGCGCCAGCAGCCCAGGACAAGTCAGAGATACGCAGTATTTT.